Listed below are T cell receptor beta chains from one sample, sequenced in a study of blood T cell repertoires in COVID-19. The table came from immunoSEQ multiplex PCR; TCRdb's copy has only in-frame clones and leaves some out. The table records about 54,000 clones, about nine tenths of them present only once. Sequencing used peripheral blood. These receptors were collected from a woman aged 40 to 49 with active COVID-19. The CDR3 runs from the conserved cysteine through the conserved F or W. A D gene is named only where the DNA matches it firmly. Clone size is stated in some rows and not others, as once, few, many or a class when expanded.

V	size	J	D	CDR3	DNA
TRBV5-1	-	TRBJ1-3	-	CASSLAGSPGNTIYF	TGCGCCAGCAGCTTGGCCGGGTCTCCCGGAAACACCATATATTTT
TRBV12-3/TRBV12-4	-	TRBJ1-2	TRBD1	CASSLGQGLGYTF	TGTGCCAGCAGTTTGGGACAGGGACTTGGCTACACCTTC
TRBV4-3	-	TRBJ1-2	TRBD1	CASSPGTGGNYGYTF	TGCGCCAGCAGCCCAGGGACAGGGGGCAACTATGGCTACACCTTC
TRBV11-2	once	TRBJ1-3	-	CASSLVSYSGNTIYF	TGTGCCAGCAGCTTAGTATCCTACTCTGGAAACACCATATATTTT
TRBV19	-	TRBJ2-1	TRBD1	CASSIAGQGFDEQFF	TGTGCCAGTAGTATCGCGGGACAGGGTTTTGATGAGCAGTTCTTC
TRBV19	-	TRBJ1-1	-	CASSIAGVGNEAFF	TGTGCCAGTAGTATAGCAGGGGTTGGTAATGAAGCTTTCTTT
TRBV3-1/TRBV3-2	-	TRBJ2-1	-	CASVSRGTAGDEQFF	TGTGCCAGCGTTAGTCGGGGCACAGCGGGCGATGAGCAGTTCTTC
TRBV19	-	TRBJ2-5	-	CASSIGRSQETQYF	TGTGCCAGTAGTATAGGTCGCAGCCAAGAGACCCAGTACTTC
TRBV11-2	-	TRBJ1-6	TRBD1	CASSLRTGPNSPLHF	TGTGCCAGCAGCTTACGGACAGGGCCTAATTCACCCCTCCACTTT
TRBV5-1	-	TRBJ2-1	-	CASSLSRDTNNEQFF	TGCGCCAGCAGCTTGAGCCGGGACACAAACAATGAGCAGTTCTTC
TRBV10-3	-	TRBJ2-1	TRBD2	CAISDSSGDWDEQFF	TGTGCCATCAGTGACTCTAGCGGGGATTGGGATGAGCAGTTCTTC
TRBV9	-	TRBJ1-1	-	CASSVHQWPNTEAFF	TGTGCCAGCAGCGTACATCAATGGCCTAACACTGAAGCTTTCTTT
TRBV19	-	TRBJ1-5	TRBD1	CASSIPSTGAAITQHF	TGTGCCAGTAGTATCCCTTCGACAGGGGCCGCCATAACCCAGCATTTT
TRBV18	-	TRBJ2-2	-	CASSPRQTTGELFF	TGTGCCAGCTCACCTCGGCAGACAACCGGGGAGCTGTTTTTT
TRBV11-3	-	TRBJ2-6	-	CASSPVSGANVLTF	TGTGCCAGCAGCCCGGTTTCTGGGGCCAACGTCCTGACTTTC
TRBV5-1	-	TRBJ2-1	-	CASSGGLTSNSNEQFF	TGCGCCAGCAGCGGGGGACTCACATCGAACAGCAATGAGCAGTTCTTC
TRBV28	-	TRBJ2-3	-	CASSSRGAGFDTQYF	TGTGCCAGCAGCTCTCGGGGGGCTGGTTTCGATACGCAGTATTTT
TRBV7-2	-	TRBJ1-4	-	CASTLGGVTTNEKLFF	TGTGCCAGCACCCTGGGGGGGGTTACAACTAATGAAAAACTGTTTTTT
TRBV7-8	once	TRBJ2-3	-	CASTPLRGTDTQYF	TGTGCCAGCACCCCCCTGAGGGGGACAGATACGCAGTATTTT
TRBV6-5	-	TRBJ1-1	-	CASSYSTMGGTEAFF	TGTGCCAGCAGTTACTCGACGATGGGGGGCACTGAAGCTTTCTTT
TRBV7-2	once	TRBJ1-1	-	CAGSVKWSTEAFF	TGTGCCGGCAGCGTAAAGTGGAGCACTGAAGCTTTCTTT
TRBV18	-	TRBJ2-1	-	CASSPPYGSSYNEQFF	TGTGCCAGCTCACCACCTTACGGGAGCTCCTACAATGAGCAGTTCTTC
TRBV11-3	-	TRBJ1-5	TRBD1	CASPKFRTGVNQPQHF	TGTGCCAGCCCCAAGTTCCGGACAGGGGTCAATCAGCCCCAGCATTTT
TRBV7-2	-	TRBJ2-7	-	CASSWASTAPYEQYF	TGTGCCAGCAGCTGGGCTTCGACCGCCCCGTACGAGCAGTACTTC
TRBV13	-	TRBJ1-6	-	CASSLNPRGLGNSPLHF	TGTGCCAGCAGCTTAAACCCCAGGGGTTTGGGTAATTCACCCCTCCACTTT
TRBV10-3	-	TRBJ1-2	TRBD1	CAISPHSGGPPDRYTF	TGTGCCATCAGTCCCCATTCAGGGGGCCCTCCCGATCGCTACACCTTC
TRBV7-2	-	TRBJ2-5	-	CASSLGVETQYF	TGTGCCAGCAGCTTAGGCGTAGAGACCCAGTACTTC
TRBV30	-	TRBJ2-3	TRBD2	CAWTSGGGGAADTQYF	TGTGCCTGGACTTCTGGAGGCGGGGGGGCGGCAGATACGCAGTATTTT
TRBV5-1	-	TRBJ1-1	TRBD1	CASSLARGLGTEAFF	TGCGCCAGCAGCTTGGCCAGGGGGCTTGGCACTGAAGCTTTCTTT
TRBV19	-	TRBJ1-3	-	CASTATSSGNTIYF	TGTGCCAGTACTGCCACGAGCTCTGGAAACACCATATATTTT
TRBV7-3	-	TRBJ2-5	TRBD1	CASSLGTGSETQYF	TGTGCCAGCAGCTTAGGGACAGGGAGTGAGACCCAGTACTTC
TRBV2	-	TRBJ2-3	-	CASMGSGLPRSADTQYF	TGTGCCAGCATGGGTAGCGGACTCCCCCGATCGGCAGATACGCAGTATTTT
TRBV7-6	once	TRBJ2-5	TRBD2	CASSLATSSGGGETQYF	TGTGCCAGCAGCTTAGCGACGTCTAGCGGGGGCGGGGAGACCCAGTACTTC
TRBV4-3	-	TRBJ1-2	TRBD1	CASSQLTRQGYGYTF	TGCGCCAGCAGCCAACTTACGAGACAGGGGTATGGCTACACCTTC
TRBV27	-	TRBJ2-2	-	CASSFDRGTGELFF	TGTGCCAGCAGTTTCGATCGGGGCACCGGGGAGCTGTTTTTT
TRBV7-3	-	TRBJ1-2	-	CASSLTGSQGYTF	TGTGCCAGCAGCCTTACAGGTTCTCAGGGCTACACCTTC
TRBV5-1	-	TRBJ1-2	TRBD1	CASSLATGSGYTF	TGCGCCAGCAGCTTGGCGACAGGGTCTGGCTACACCTTC
TRBV7-3	-	TRBJ2-1	-	CASSLMGGPSNEQFF	TGTGCCAGCAGCTTAATGGGGGGGCCTTCCAATGAGCAGTTCTTC
TRBV18	once	TRBJ1-1	-	CASSPPGTPREAFF	TGTGCCAGCTCGCCCCCTGGGACTCCCCGGGAAGCTTTCTTT
TRBV9	-	TRBJ1-1	TRBD1	CASSAGQGPNTEAFF	TGTGCCAGCAGCGCAGGACAGGGACCGAACACTGAAGCTTTCTTT
TRBV2	-	TRBJ2-2	TRBD2	CASSPWEGGELFF	TGTGCCAGCAGCCCCTGGGAGGGCGGGGAGCTGTTTTTT
TRBV6-1	-	TRBJ1-1	-	CASSGRYRGALRTEAFF	TGTGCCAGCAGTGGGCGCTATCGGGGGGCTTTAAGGACTGAAGCTTTCTTT
TRBV12-5	-	TRBJ2-6	-	CARGRHKYSGANVLTF	TGTGCTAGGGGCCGGCACAAATACTCTGGGGCCAACGTCCTGACTTTC
TRBV28	-	TRBJ1-2	-	CASSLWGAENYGYTF	TGTGCCAGCAGCCTGTGGGGCGCCGAGAACTATGGCTACACCTTC
TRBV4-2	-	TRBJ2-5	TRBD1	CASSQDSGDRGYF	TGTGCCAGCAGCCAAGATTCCGGGGACAGGGGGTACTTC
TRBV18	-	TRBJ2-6	-	CASSPVSWGTGANVLTF	TGTGCCAGCTCACCAGTCTCGTGGGGCACTGGGGCCAACGTCCTGACTTTC
TRBV3-1/TRBV3-2	-	TRBJ2-2	TRBD2	CASSHDGLAGENTGELFF	TGTGCCAGCAGCCATGATGGACTAGCGGGGGAGAACACCGGGGAGCTGTTTTTT
TRBV19	-	TRBJ2-5	TRBD1	CASSIGGTGRRETQYF	TGTGCCAGTAGTATAGGGGGGACAGGAAGAAGGGAGACCCAGTACTTC
TRBV6-2/TRBV6-3	-	TRBJ2-3	-	CASSSSGTNTDTQYF	TGTGCCAGCAGTTCCTCCGGGACAAACACAGATACGCAGTATTTT
TRBV2	once	TRBJ1-5	TRBD1	CASTRGQGSYQPQHF	TGTGCCAGCACCCGAGGACAGGGTTCTTATCAGCCCCAGCATTTT
TRBV7-8	-	TRBJ1-4	TRBD1	CASSLIRRGPTNEKLFF	TGTGCCAGCAGCTTAATTAGGAGGGGGCCAACTAATGAAAAACTGTTTTTT
TRBV12-3/TRBV12-4	-	TRBJ1-4	-	CASSQSGVEKLFF	TGTGCCAGCAGTCAATCCGGGGTGGAAAAACTGTTTTTT